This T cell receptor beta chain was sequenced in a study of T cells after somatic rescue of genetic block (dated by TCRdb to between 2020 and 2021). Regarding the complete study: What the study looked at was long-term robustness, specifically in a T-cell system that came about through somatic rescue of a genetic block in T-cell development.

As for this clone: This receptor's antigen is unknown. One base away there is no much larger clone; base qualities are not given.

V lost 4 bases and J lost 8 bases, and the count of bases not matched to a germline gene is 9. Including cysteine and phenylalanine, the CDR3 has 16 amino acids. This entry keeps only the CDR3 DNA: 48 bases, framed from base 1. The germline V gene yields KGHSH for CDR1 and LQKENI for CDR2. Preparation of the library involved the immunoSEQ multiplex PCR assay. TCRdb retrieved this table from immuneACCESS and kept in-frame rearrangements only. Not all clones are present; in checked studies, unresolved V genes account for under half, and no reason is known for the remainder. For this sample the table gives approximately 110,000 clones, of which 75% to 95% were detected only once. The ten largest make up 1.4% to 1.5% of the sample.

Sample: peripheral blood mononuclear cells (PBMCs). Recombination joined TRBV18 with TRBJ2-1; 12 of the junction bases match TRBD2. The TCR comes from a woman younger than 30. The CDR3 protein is CASSLGLAGSHDEQFF. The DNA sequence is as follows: TGTGCCAGCTCACTGGGACTAGCGGGTTCACACGATGAGCAGTTCTTC. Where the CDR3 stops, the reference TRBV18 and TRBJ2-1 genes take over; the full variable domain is NAGVMQNPRHLVRRRGQEARLRCSPMKGHSHVYWYRQLPEEGLKFMVYLQKENIIDESGMPKERFSAEFPKEGPSILRIQQVVRGDSAAYFCASSLGLAGSHDEQFFGPGTRLTVL.